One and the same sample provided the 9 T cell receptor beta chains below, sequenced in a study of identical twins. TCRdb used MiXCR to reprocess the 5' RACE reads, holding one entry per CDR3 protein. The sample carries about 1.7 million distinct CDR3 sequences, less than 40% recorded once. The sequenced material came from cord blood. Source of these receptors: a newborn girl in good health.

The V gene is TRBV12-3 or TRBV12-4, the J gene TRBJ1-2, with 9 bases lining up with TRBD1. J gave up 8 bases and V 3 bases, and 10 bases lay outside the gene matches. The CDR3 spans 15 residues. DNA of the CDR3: TGTGCCAGCAGTTTGTGGGATCGGACAGGGGACGGCTACACCTTC. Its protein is CASSLWDRTGDGYTF.

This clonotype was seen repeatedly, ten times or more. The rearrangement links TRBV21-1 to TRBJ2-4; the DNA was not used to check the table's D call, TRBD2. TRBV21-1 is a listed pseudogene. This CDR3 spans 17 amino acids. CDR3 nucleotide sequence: TGTGCCAGCAGCAGACCAACTAGCGGGGGGGCCGAGGACATTCAGTACTTC. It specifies CASSRPTSGGAEDIQYF.

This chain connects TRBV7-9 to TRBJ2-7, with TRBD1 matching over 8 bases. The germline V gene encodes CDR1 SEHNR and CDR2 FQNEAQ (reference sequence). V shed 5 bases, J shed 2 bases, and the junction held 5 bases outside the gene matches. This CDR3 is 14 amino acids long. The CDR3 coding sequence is TGTGCCAGCAGCCGCCGGGACAGGCCCTACGAGCAGTACTTC. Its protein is CASSRRDRPYEQYF.

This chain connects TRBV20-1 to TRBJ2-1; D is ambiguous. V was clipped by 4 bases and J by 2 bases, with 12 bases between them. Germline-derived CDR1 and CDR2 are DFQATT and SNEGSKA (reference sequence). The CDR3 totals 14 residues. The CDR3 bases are TGCAGTGCTAATCGGCTAGTCCCCTACAATGAGCAGTTCTTC. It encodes CSANRLVPYNEQFF.

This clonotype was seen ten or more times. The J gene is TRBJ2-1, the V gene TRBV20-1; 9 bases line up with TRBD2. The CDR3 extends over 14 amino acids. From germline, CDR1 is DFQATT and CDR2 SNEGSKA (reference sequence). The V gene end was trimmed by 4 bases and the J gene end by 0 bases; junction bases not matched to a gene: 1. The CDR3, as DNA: TGCAGTGCTATAGCGGGAGCCTCCTACAATGAGCAGTTCTTC. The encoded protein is CSAIAGASYNEQFF.

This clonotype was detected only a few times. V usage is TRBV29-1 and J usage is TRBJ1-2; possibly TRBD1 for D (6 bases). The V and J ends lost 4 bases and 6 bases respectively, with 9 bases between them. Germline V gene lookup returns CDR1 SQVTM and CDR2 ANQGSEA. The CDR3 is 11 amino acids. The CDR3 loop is CSVGDRNGYTF. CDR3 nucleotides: TGCAGCGTTGGTGACAGGAATGGCTACACCTTC.

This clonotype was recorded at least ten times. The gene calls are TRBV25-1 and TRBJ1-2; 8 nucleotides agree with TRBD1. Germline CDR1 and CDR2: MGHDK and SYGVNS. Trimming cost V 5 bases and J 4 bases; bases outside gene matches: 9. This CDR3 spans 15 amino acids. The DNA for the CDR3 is TGTGCCAGCAGTTGGGGGACAGGATTTCTCTATGGCTACACCTTC. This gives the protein CASSWGTGFLYGYTF.

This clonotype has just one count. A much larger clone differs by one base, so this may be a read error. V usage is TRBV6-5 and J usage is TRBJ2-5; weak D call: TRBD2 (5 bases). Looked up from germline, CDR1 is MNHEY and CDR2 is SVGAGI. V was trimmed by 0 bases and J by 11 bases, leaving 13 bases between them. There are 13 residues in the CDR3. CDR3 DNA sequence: TGTGCCAGCAGTTACTCCGGGAACAATGAGCAGTACTTC. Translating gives CASSYSGNNEQYF.

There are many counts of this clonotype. In DNA, the CDR3 is TGTGCCAGCAGTCGGGACGGTTCCTATGGCTACACCTTC. Its protein product is CASSRDGSYGYTF. This chain connects TRBV12-3 or TRBV12-4 to TRBJ1-2, with TRBD1 as a possible D gene (5 bases). The V end was cut by 5 bases, the J end by 4 bases, with 11 bases between. This CDR3 is built from 13 residues.